The next 18 T cell receptor beta chains were all read from a single sample in a study of PD-1 blockade in mismatch repair-deficient tumors. Data came from immunoSEQ multiplex PCR; TCRdb stores just in-frame clones and leaves some out. This table holds tens of thousands of clones, 70% to 90% found once. The source was peripheral blood, collected 52 weeks after starting pembrolizumab. The receptors shown here come from an adult with mismatch repair-deficient cancer.

The gene calls are TRBV29-1 and TRBJ1-1; D possibly corresponds to TRBD1 (5 bases). CDR1 and CDR2 (germline): SQVTM, ANQGSEA. Trimming stripped 6 bases from V and 4 bases from J, with 12 bases between. The CDR3 is 12 residues long. This CDR3 is CSVITGTTEAFF. The CDR3 region has the DNA TGCAGCGTGATCACAGGAACCACTGAAGCTTTCTTT.

V gene TRBV9 combines with J gene TRBJ2-7; 9 bases fit TRBD1. This CDR3 is 14 amino acids long. Germline values: CDR1 SGDLS, CDR2 YYNGEE. Trimming cost V 0 bases and J 3 bases; bases outside gene matches: 1. The CDR3 sequence is CASSVGGQGYEQYF. The DNA of the CDR3 is TGTGCCAGCAGCGTAGGGGGACAGGGCTACGAGCAGTACTTC.

V gene TRBV27 combines with J gene TRBJ2-7, with D tentatively TRBD1 (5 bases). Germline CDR1 is MNHEY and CDR2 is SMNVEV (reference sequence). The CDR3 is made up of 15 amino acids. Between the trimmed V and J ends, which lost 0 bases and 3 bases, there was a span of 12 bases. CDR3 region: CASSLSALTVYEQYF. CDR3 DNA: TGTGCCAGCAGTTTATCGGCACTGACAGTCTACGAGCAGTACTTC.

The chain couples TRBV28 to TRBJ1-3; TRBD1 aligns across 7 bases. Germline-derived CDR1 and CDR2 are MDHEN and SYDVKM. The CDR3 extends over 19 amino acids. V dropped 5 bases and J dropped 4; count of bases not matched to a gene: 20. CDR3 residues: CASSHPVGTEGFLGNTIYF. The CDR3 DNA follows: TGTGCCAGCAGTCACCCCGTCGGGACAGAGGGTTTTTTAGGAAACACCATATATTTT.

V and J are TRBV7-8 and TRBJ2-2; 9 nucleotides match TRBD2. CDR1 and CDR2 (germline): SGHVS, FQNEAQ. The CDR3 runs 17 residues. J was trimmed by 4 bases and V by 2 bases; bases with no gene match: 8. The CDR3 region has the DNA TGTGCCAGCAGCTTACAAGCCGCTAGCGGGACCACCGGGGAGCTGTTTTTT. As protein: CASSLQAASGTTGELFF.

This clone was detected a few times. V usage is TRBV4-2 and J usage is TRBJ2-2, with 9 bases matching TRBD2. The germline CDR1 and CDR2 sequences are LGHNA and YNFKEQ. The junction had 9 bases not matched to a gene; V was cut back by 2 bases and J by 8 bases. CDR3 length: 16 residues. CDR3 in DNA: TGTGCCAGCAGCCAACCGCGCGGGAGGGCCCTGGGGGAGCTGTTTTTT. Protein sequence: CASSQPRGRALGELFF.

CDR3 in amino acids: CSDPGCGETQYF. The CDR3 DNA follows: TGCAGCGACCCCGGATGCGGGGAGACCCAGTACTTC. The chain joins TRBV29-1 to TRBJ2-5, with D maybe TRBD2 (5 bases). Trimming removed 7 bases at V and 5 bases at J, with 14 bases between. The CDR3 spans 12 residues. Germline V CDR1 and CDR2: SQVTM, ANQGSEA.

The rearrangement joins TRBV11-3 to TRBJ2-3; 10 bases line up with TRBD2. This CDR3 is built from 17 residues. Looked up from germline, CDR1 is SGHNT and CDR2 is YENEEA. Trimming took 4 bases from V and 0 from J; bases not matched to a gene: 7. The CDR3 sequence: CASSWPRAGGSTDTQYF. The CDR3, as DNA: TGTGCCAGCAGCTGGCCTAGAGCGGGAGGGAGCACAGATACGCAGTATTTT.

This chain uses TRBV9 with TRBJ1-2, with D tentatively TRBD1 (6 bases). Germline CDR1 reads SGDLS; CDR2 reads YYNGEE. The V end lost 0 bases, the J end lost 4 bases, and 7 bases lay between the germline ends. The CDR3 contains 13 residues. In nucleotides, the CDR3 is TGTGCCAGCAGCGTAGCGACAGGCTATGGCTACACCTTC. Its translation is CASSVATGYGYTF.

The sample holds one count of this clone. The gene calls are TRBV29-1 and TRBJ2-3, with no clear D. From germline, CDR1 is SQVTM and CDR2 ANQGSEA. The CDR3 runs 14 residues. With 3 bases removed from V and 1 base from J, the gap between germline ends came to 11 bases. The CDR3 loop reads CSVDGVGGTDTQYF. CDR3 sequence (DNA): TGCAGCGTTGATGGGGTTGGAGGCACAGATACGCAGTATTTT.

This clone was detected only once. V and J are TRBV6-4 and TRBJ2-7, with TRBD1 matching over 9 bases. V dropped 2 bases and J dropped 4; count of bases not matched to a gene: 9. CDR1 and CDR2 from the germline V gene are MRHNA and SNTAGT. The CDR3 sequence is 16 residues long. CDR3 residues: CASSDNPPGQGYEQYF. For the CDR3, the DNA is TGTGCCAGCAGTGACAACCCCCCGGGACAGGGATACGAGCAGTACTTC.

This chain uses TRBV9 with TRBJ2-2; possibly TRBD2 for D (6 bases). The CDR3 is 15 residues long. From germline, CDR1 is SGDLS and CDR2 YYNGEE. Trimming took off 2 bases at V and 2 bases at J, with 10 bases between the two ends. The CDR3 region has the DNA TGTGCCAGCAGCGTCTCCGGGAGCAACACCGGGGAGCTGTTTTTT. Residues: CASSVSGSNTGELFF.

This chain links TRBV10-3 with TRBJ2-1; D is undetermined. Germline values: CDR1 ENHRY, CDR2 SYGVKD. Trimming shortened V by 6 bases and J by 10 bases, and 16 bases separated the two germline ends. The CDR3 spans 13 residues. The CDR3 is CAIRKPDSNEQFF. In nucleotides, the CDR3 is TGTGCCATCAGAAAACCCGATAGTAACGAGCAGTTCTTC.

The chain combines TRBV9 with TRBJ2-2, with a possible D match to TRBD2 (5 bases). This CDR3 is 13 amino acids long. CDR1 and CDR2 (germline): SGDLS, YYNGEE. The germline V and J ends were trimmed by 5 bases and 13 bases, with 18 bases remaining between them. The CDR3 DNA reads as TGTGCCAGCAGTTTCGGGGTCGGACGGGGGCTGTTTTTT. Encoded protein: CASSFGVGRGLFF. Looking up the rest from reference TRBV9 and TRBJ2-2 gives the full variable domain: DSGVTQTPKHLITATGQRVTLRCSPRSGDLSVYWYQQSLDQGLQFLIQYYNGEERAKGNILERFSAQQFPDLHSELNLSSLELGDSALYFCASSFGVGRGLFFGEGSRLTVL.

The V gene is TRBV18, the J gene TRBJ2-5, with D uncertain. The ends were cut back, 5 bases at V and 2 bases at J, with 9 bases in the middle. The CDR3 covers 13 residues. Germline CDR1 and CDR2: KGHSH and LQKENI. The CDR3 reads CASSESMQETQYF. In nucleotides, the CDR3 is TGTGCCAGCTCAGAGTCCATGCAAGAGACCCAGTACTTC.

This chain links TRBV11-2 with TRBJ2-7; the D call may be TRBD1 or TRBD2 (5 bases each). Looked up from germline, CDR1 is SGHAT and CDR2 is FQNNGV. V lost 3 bases, J lost 5 bases, and 17 bases lay in between. CDR3 size: 15 residues. The CDR3 sequence is CASSLGVRGRDEQYF. Here the CDR3 DNA reads TGTGCCAGCAGCTTGGGGGTACGCGGGCGCGACGAGCAGTACTTC.

The chain recombines TRBV5-1 with TRBJ2-7; D not certain. Germline lookup yields CDR1 SGHRS and CDR2 YFSETQ. With 1 base removed from V and 3 bases from J, the gap between germline ends came to 8 bases. This CDR3 comprises 13 residues. CDR3 sequence: CASSLSADYEQYF. As DNA, the CDR3 is TGCGCCAGCAGCTTGTCTGCGGACTACGAGCAGTACTTC.

The gene calls are TRBV5-6 and TRBJ1-1; a weak D match, TRBD1 (6 bases). Trimming cost V 4 bases and J 5 bases, with 15 bases left between them. Germline values: CDR1 SGHDT, CDR2 YYEEEE. CDR3 length: 14 amino acids. The CDR3 sequence is CASSNGYRATEAFF. CDR3 bases: TGTGCCAGCAGCAATGGATACAGGGCGACTGAAGCTTTCTTT.